The 28 T cell receptor beta chains reported below all come from one sample, sequenced in a study of persistence of HIV-infected CD4 T cells. What these receptors recognize is not known. Stimulation used about 10 ug/mL lysate from CMV-infected fibroblasts. Responding CD4+ T cells were sorted by upregulation of both CD40 ligand and CD69. The libraries were made with immunoSEQ version 4 in survey mode. Clones were sequenced by immunoSEQ multiplex PCR, and TCRdb holds only the in-frame ones, with some missing. The repertoire includes some 21,000 clones, about four fifths of them detected once, and about 6.8% sits in the top ten. This sample comprised CD4+ T cells sorted from PBMCs after approximately 19-hour stimulation, obtained from a patient who received antiretroviral therapy. These receptors all stem from an adult man with HIV who was CMV-seropositive.

This chain links TRBV11-3 with TRBJ2-6; 7 bases align to TRBD2. The germline CDR1 and CDR2 sequences are SGHNT and YENEEA. With V trimmed by 1 base and J by 4 bases, 7 bases remained unmatched. The CDR3 spans 17 residues. CDR3 coding DNA: TGTGCCAGCAGCTTAGGTGGGGGGGGAGCCGGGGCCAACGTCCTGACTTTC. This sequence encodes CASSLGGGGAGANVLTF.

This clone occurred once. The chain is built from TRBV6-1 and TRBJ2-1; TRBD1 is a possible D gene (5 bases). Germline CDR1 reads MNHNS; CDR2 reads SASEGT. V lost 4 bases and J 7 bases, leaving 8 bases between the germline ends. The CDR3 contains 12 residues. The CDR3 DNA follows: TGTGCCAGCAGTGCACAGGTAAATGAGCAGTTCTTC. This sequence encodes CASSAQVNEQFF.

The gene calls are TRBV3-1 (or the pseudogene TRBV3-2) and TRBJ2-7, with D unclear. The CDR3 is 12 residues long. Trimming left V 1 base short and J 5 bases short, with 6 bases between. The germline V gene has CDR1 LGHDT and CDR2 YNNKEL (reference sequence). This CDR3 reads CASSQVTDEQYF. CDR3 coding DNA: TGTGCCAGCAGCCAAGTAACGGACGAGCAGTACTTC.

The V gene is TRBV10-2, the J gene TRBJ2-2; 11 bases line up with TRBD2. Germline V lookup: CDR1 WSHSY, CDR2 SAAADI. Trimming took 7 bases from V and 6 from J; bases not matched to a gene: 7. The CDR3 runs to 15 residues. The CDR3 DNA follows: TGCGCCAGCACCGGGACTAGCGGTGGGGCCGGGGAGCTGTTTTTT. It codes for CASTGTSGGAGELFF.

This chain joins TRBV28 and TRBJ1-6, with D maybe TRBD1 (5 bases). The V end lost 1 base, the J end lost 10 bases, and 17 bases lay between the germline ends. This CDR3 comprises 16 residues. Per germline, CDR1 MDHEN and CDR2 SYDVKM. CDR3 nucleotides: TGTGCCAGCAGTTTATTTTTTTCAGGGTTCGGATCACCCCTCCACTTT. Residues: CASSLFFSGFGSPLHF.

The chain combines TRBV29-1 with TRBJ2-2, with 10 bases fitting TRBD2. The CDR3 contains 14 residues. Germline V CDR1 and CDR2: SQVTM, ANQGSEA. V lost 7 bases to trimming and J lost 5 bases; unmatched junction nucleotides: 7. CDR3 region: CSAGVSGGTGELFF. The CDR3 DNA is TGCAGCGCAGGAGTTAGCGGGGGGACCGGGGAGCTGTTTTTT.

The rearrangement links TRBV6-6 to TRBJ2-7; either TRBD1 or TRBD2 may supply D (6 bases each). This CDR3 is built from 15 residues. V was pared by 7 bases and J by 5 bases, with 21 bases between. Germline CDR1 MNHNY, CDR2 SVGAGI (reference sequence). CDR3 sequence: CASTSLRGARNEQYF. CDR3 coding DNA: TGTGCCAGCACCTCCCTTAGGGGGGCGCGTAACGAGCAGTACTTC.

The chain has TRBV7-3 and TRBJ2-5; a possible D gene is TRBD1 (7 bases). The germline V gene has CDR1 SGHTA and CDR2 FQGTGA. V shed 6 bases and J shed 4 bases, with 15 bases lying between them. The CDR3 consists of 14 residues. DNA of the CDR3: TGTGCCAGCAGTATCAATCAGGGGGGAGAGACCCAGTACTTC. Residues: CASSINQGGETQYF. The entire variable domain, with the rest obtained from reference TRBV7-3 and TRBJ2-5, is as follows: GAGVSQTPSNKVTEKGKYVELRCDPISGHTALYWYRQSLGQGPEFLIYFQGTGAADDSGLPNDRFFAVRPEGSVSTLKIQRTERGDSAVYLCASSINQGGETQYFGPGTRLLVL.

The CDR3 region has the DNA TGTGCCAGCAGCGTATTTGACTCGTGGACGGACTCTGGAAACACCATATATTTT. This encodes CASSVFDSWTDSGNTIYF. The chain combines TRBV9 with TRBJ1-3; D is unresolved. This CDR3 has 18 residues. CDR1 and CDR2 (germline): SGDLS, YYNGEE. Trimming took off 1 base at V and 0 bases at J, with 17 bases between the two ends.

This chain links TRBV6-5 with TRBJ2-1; no definite D call. V lost 6 bases and J 6 bases, leaving 15 bases between the germline ends. The V gene's germline CDR1 is MNHEY and CDR2 SVGAGI. The CDR3 totals 14 residues. CDR3 sequence (DNA): TGTGCCAGCAGGGACCTCCGATCCCTCAATGAGCAGTTCTTC. As protein: CASRDLRSLNEQFF.

This clone has a handful of counts. V is TRBV20-1 and J is TRBJ1-4; D uncertain. Trimming pared 6 bases from V and 8 bases from J, leaving 10 bases between. Germline values: CDR1 DFQATT, CDR2 SNEGSKA (reference sequence). There are 11 residues in the CDR3. CDR3 in DNA: TGCAGTGCGTGGACTACGGAAAAACTGTTTTTT. It translates to CSAWTTEKLFF.

The V and J genes are TRBV7-9 and TRBJ2-2; the D is unclear. V was clipped by 4 bases and J by 2 bases, with 8 bases between them. The CDR3 is 14 residues long. From germline, CDR1 is SEHNR and CDR2 FQNEAQ (reference sequence). The CDR3, as DNA: TGTGCCAGCAGCTATCAGAGTAACACCGGGGAGCTGTTTTTT. Residues: CASSYQSNTGELFF. Full variable domain (missing parts from reference TRBV7-9 and TRBJ2-2): DTGVSQNPRHKITKRGQNVTFRCDPISEHNRLYWYRQTLGQGPEFLTYFQNEAQLEKSRLLSDRFSAERPKGSFSTLEIQRTEQGDSAMYLCASSYQSNTGELFFGEGSRLTVL.

The chain combines TRBV19 with TRBJ2-2; tentatively, D is TRBD1 (6 bases). Germline CDR1 is LNHDA and CDR2 is SQIVND (reference sequence). V was clipped by 3 bases and J by 7 bases, with 15 bases between them. This CDR3 contains 15 residues. The CDR3 spells CASSILSQGNGELFF. In DNA form, the CDR3 reads TGTGCCAGTAGTATCCTTTCACAGGGAAACGGGGAGCTGTTTTTT.

The chain couples TRBV5-1 to TRBJ1-5, with unresolved D. The CDR3 spans 14 residues. The ends were cut back, 0 bases at V and 4 bases at J, with 8 bases in the middle. Germline V gene sequence: CDR1 SGHRS, CDR2 YFSETQ. The CDR3 is CASSLDGNNQPQHF. The CDR3 bases are TGCGCCAGCAGCTTGGATGGGAATAATCAGCCCCAGCATTTT.

This clone showed up just once. The rearrangement uses TRBV21-1 and TRBJ2-3; TRBD1, as called in the table, went unchecked against the DNA. TRBV21-1 is a recognized pseudogene. The CDR3 has 14 residues. CDR3 in DNA: TGTGCCAGCAGCAAAGTCAGGGTCTCAGATACGCAGTATTTT. It codes for CASSKVRVSDTQYF.

This chain links TRBV4-2 with TRBJ2-3, with 7 bases fitting TRBD1. CDR3 length: 16 residues. Germline-derived CDR1 and CDR2 are LGHNA and YNFKEQ. With V trimmed by 5 bases and J by 7 bases, 15 bases remained unmatched. CDR3: CASSSQGDPAGYTQYF. In DNA form, the CDR3 reads TGTGCCAGCAGCTCTCAGGGGGACCCGGCCGGGTATACGCAGTATTTT.

The chain links TRBV19 to TRBJ1-6, with 7 bases fitting TRBD1. CDR1 and CDR2 from the germline V gene are LNHDA and SQIVND (reference sequence). V lost 5 bases, J lost 6 bases, and 7 bases stayed unmatched. The CDR3 has 15 amino acids. The CDR3 sequence is CASSRQGRFNSPLHF. In DNA form, the CDR3 reads TGTGCCAGTAGTCGACAGGGCCGATTTAATTCACCCCTCCACTTT.

This clone was counted a few times. The V call is TRBV10-1, the J call TRBJ2-2; 9 bases map to TRBD1. With 6 bases clipped from V and 5 bases from J, the junction kept 7 bases outside the gene matches. CDR3 size: 15 residues. CDR1 is WNHNN, CDR2 SYGVQD, per germline (reference sequence). This CDR3 is CASSALQGATGELFF. The DNA of the CDR3 is TGCGCCAGCAGCGCGTTACAGGGGGCGACCGGGGAGCTGTTTTTT.

This clone was recorded only once. The rearrangement uses TRBV15 and TRBJ2-7, with a possible D match to TRBD1 (5 bases). This CDR3 spans 15 amino acids. Trimming took off 0 bases at V and 5 bases at J, with 14 bases between the two ends. Germline V lookup: CDR1 LNHNV, CDR2 YYDKDF (reference sequence). The CDR3 reads CATSRDRAGKDEQYF. The CDR3 coding sequence is TGTGCCACCAGCAGAGATCGGGCAGGGAAAGACGAGCAGTACTTC.

This clone was found once. CDR3: CSVGQRLNTEAFF. The CDR3 bases are TGCAGCGTCGGACAGAGGCTGAACACTGAAGCTTTCTTT. The chain is built from TRBV29-1 and TRBJ1-1; the D gene is possibly TRBD1 (6 bases). CDR3 length: 13 amino acids. The germline CDR1 and CDR2 sequences are SQVTM and ANQGSEA. Trimming stripped 6 bases from V and 0 bases from J, with 11 bases between.

J is TRBJ2-3 and V is TRBV5-1, with a weak D call TRBD1 (6 bases). CDR1 and CDR2 from the germline V gene are SGHRS and YFSETQ. This CDR3 has 14 residues. Trimming cost V 0 bases and J 2 bases, with 7 bases left between them. CDR3 sequence: CASSLGGHTDTQYF. CDR3 nucleotides: TGCGCCAGCAGCTTGGGGGGGCACACAGATACGCAGTATTTT.

This sequence joins TRBV9 and TRBJ2-2; D is undetermined. This CDR3 is built from 15 residues. V was trimmed by 0 bases and J by 4 bases, leaving 10 bases between them. Germline V lookup: CDR1 SGDLS, CDR2 YYNGEE. The CDR3 coding sequence is TGTGCCAGCAGCGTAGGAGAACTGACCACCGGGGAGCTGTTTTTT. Translating gives CASSVGELTTGELFF.

The sample holds a few counts of this clone. The chain uses TRBV6-6 and TRBJ2-6; tentatively, D is TRBD1 or TRBD2 (5 bases each). Trimming left V 7 bases short and J 4 bases short, with 14 bases between. Per the germline V gene, CDR1 is MNHNY and CDR2 is SVGAGI (reference sequence). This CDR3 has 15 residues. The CDR3 protein is CASITEGSGANVLTF. In DNA, the CDR3 is TGTGCCAGCATTACCGAGGGGTCCGGGGCCAACGTCCTGACTTTC.

This clone was observed a single time. The CDR3 protein is CASSPRTAQYGYTF. The CDR3 DNA follows: TGTGCCAGCAGCCCCCGGACGGCCCAATATGGCTACACCTTC. The chain uses TRBV9 and TRBJ1-2; D gene ambiguous. CDR3 length: 14 residues. The germline V gene has CDR1 SGDLS and CDR2 YYNGEE. V lost 4 bases and J lost 5, with 15 bases in between.

This rearrangement joins TRBV7-8 to TRBJ1-5, with D hard to call. This CDR3 has 13 amino acids. The V gene's germline CDR1 is SGHVS and CDR2 FQNEAQ. Trimming removed 1 base from V and 4 bases from J, with 5 bases in between. This CDR3 is CASSLGENQPQHF. CDR3 bases: TGTGCCAGCAGCTTAGGAGAGAATCAGCCCCAGCATTTT.

V is TRBV5-1 and J is TRBJ2-2, with 8 bases aligning to TRBD1. The V gene's germline CDR1 is SGHRS and CDR2 YFSETQ. The CDR3 sequence is 14 residues long. V was pared by 1 base and J by 7 bases, with 3 bases of the junction left unmatched. CDR3 sequence (DNA): TGCGCCAGCAGCTTGCAGGGGGCAGTCGGGGAGCTGTTTTTT. Its translation is CASSLQGAVGELFF.

The CDR3 bases are TGTGCCAGCAGCTTCCAGGGAACTGGAAACACCATATATTTT. Translated, it gives CASSFQGTGNTIYF. V and J are TRBV7-6 and TRBJ1-3; weak D call: TRBD1 (5 bases). The V gene lost 3 bases and the J gene lost 2 bases, with 8 bases spanning the gap. The CDR3 is 14 amino acids. Looked up from germline, CDR1 is SGHVS and CDR2 is FNYEAQ.

The rearrangement uses TRBV28 and TRBJ1-3, with 8 bases matching TRBD1. The CDR3 totals 15 residues. CDR1 and CDR2 from the germline V gene are MDHEN and SYDVKM. Trimming took 2 bases from V and 4 from J; bases not matched to a gene: 4. CDR3 sequence: CASSLQGAGGNTIYF. The CDR3 DNA is TGTGCCAGCAGTTTACAGGGGGCAGGAGGAAACACCATATATTTT.